These T cell receptor beta chains were read from a single sample in a study of T cells after yellow fever vaccination. MiXCR, applied by TCRdb to the 5' RACE reads, yields one record per CDR3 protein. This sample has about 320,000 distinct CDR3 sequences, with roughly 10% found just once. Here the sequenced sample was CD4+ T cells sorted from PBMCs, taken 45 days after the yellow fever booster vaccination. The receptors come from a man younger than 30 who received the YFV17D yellow fever vaccine. CDR3s include the opening cysteine and the closing phenylalanine or tryptophan.

TRBV7-2	TRBJ2-6	CASSPRNGANVLTF
TRBV4-3	TRBJ2-2	CASSQVDRPGELFF
TRBV10-2	TRBJ1-5	CASSVGYGNQPQHF
TRBV18	TRBJ2-6	CASSGLAGSSGANVLTF
TRBV20-1	TRBJ1-3	CSARVRTGNTIYF
TRBV6-6	TRBJ2-7	CASTPDRVSHEQYF
TRBV7-2	TRBJ2-5	CASSLGMPPETQYF
TRBV20-1	TRBJ2-3	CSVAGGRADTQYF
TRBV5-1	TRBJ1-6	CASSSGSPSAGTDSPLHF
TRBV30	TRBJ1-2	CAWRQSYGYTF
TRBV6-6	TRBJ1-5	CASRDRIPGHQPQHF
TRBV5-6	TRBJ2-1	CASSWDRSYNEQFF
TRBV7-9	TRBJ2-3	CASSRGEPDTQYF